This TCR beta chain stems from a study of T cells after yellow fever vaccination. Study-level results: Repertoires sorted by FACS could include abundant clonotypes that are contaminants from the bulk population. Clones that expanded after primary vaccination mostly reappeared after the booster (96% CD4, 88% CD8).

TCRdb called the 5' RACE reads again in MiXCR, with one record for every CDR3 protein. Seen here are hundreds of thousands of distinct CDR3 sequences, roughly 3.5% observed once, and the top ten hold about 25%. As to this clonotype: Antigen unknown.

Trimming removed 4 bases at V and 4 bases at J, with 15 bases between. Germline assignment: CDR1 MNHEY and CDR2 SMNVEV (reference sequence). This CDR3 contains 15 residues. The receptor's source is a man between 18 and 29 years old who received the YFV17D yellow fever vaccine. The chain links TRBV27 to TRBJ2-3; a possible D gene is TRBD1 (6 bases). Sequenced here: PBMCs, sampled on the day of the yellow fever booster vaccination. CDR3 DNA sequence: TGTGCCAGCAGTTATACAGGGTCAGTGGCAGATACGCAGTATTTT. Translation: CASSYTGSVADTQYF.